The sequence of this T cell receptor (beta chain) was determined in a study of cytomegalovirus exposure and HLA in healthy donors. General observations from the study: Most TCR sequences showed up rarely, but some public TCRs showed up in many donors.

Worth noting for this clone: The antigen remains undetermined.

13 Jbeta primers and 60 Vbeta primers were used for the PCR. Here immunoSEQ multiplex PCR was the method, and the copy in TCRdb shows in-frame clones only, minus some. The profile shows more than 95,000 clones, around three quarters of them singletons. Trimming at V came to 4 bases and at J to 8 bases, leaving 5 bases not matched to a gene. CDR1 and CDR2 from the germline V gene are MNHEY and SMNVEV (reference sequence). This CDR3 contains 13 residues. Material for sequencing was PBMCs. The receptor comes from a man aged 25-45 years in good health and CMV-seropositive. The J gene is TRBJ2-1, the V gene TRBV27; TRBD1 agrees at 7 bases. The CDR3 DNA reads TGTGCCAGCAGTTCCGACAGGGTCTATGAGCAGTTCTTC. Translating it yields CASSSDRVYEQFF.